This T cell receptor beta chain was obtained from a study of blood T cell repertoires in COVID-19 (dated by TCRdb to the early 2020s). For the wider study: Samples from collaborators originated in the United States, Italy and Spain and spanned both the acute and convalescent phases of COVID-19. The prospective study material was composed of cDNA or gDNA derived from T cells, B-cell-depleted T cells, or PBMCs. Subjects who had been exposed to COVID-19, were actively infected with it, or had recovered from it provided the deeply sampled blood TCRbeta repertoires that made up the dataset. A freely available public database, intended as a resource for researchers studying the immune response to SARS-CoV-2, is where the repertoires were released. The samples were drawn from two sources: the first 160 participants of the ongoing ImmuneRACE study, and 1,200 or so subjects contributed by 6 global collaborators. A de-identified subject ID, COVID-19 status, age in years and sex were almost always included in the sample metadata. Where available, HLA class I and class II types were obtained from metadata supplied by the sample provider rather than from assay-based typing. The research as a whole found: How much clinical and demographic metadata was included differed by source and by participant, and the metadata was provided uncurated.

The immunoSEQ Assay, a bias-controlled multiplex PCR, was used to amplify TCRbeta CDR3 regions from genomic DNA. In the original analysis: The number of nucleated cells in each sample was estimated by amplification of reference gene primers within the assay. Sequence reads were collapsed and filtered to measure the absolute abundance of every unique TCRbeta CDR3 rearrangement. For each sample, productive Simpson clonality was calculated as the square root of Simpson's diversity index across productive rearrangements. TCRdb's version of the immuneACCESS table is confined to in-frame rearrangements and falls short of the full clone set. An unresolved V gene accounts for under half of the shortfall where checked; the remainder is of unknown origin. From that table come the V and J calls and clone size; the DNA was used to work out D and trimming. The sample profile shows roughly 260,000 clones; around 85% of them were found once. The ten top clones hold about 4% of the sample.

A note on this clone: The clone's antigen remains unknown. Within one base of it there is no much larger clone, and no base qualities were kept.

Whole blood was collected in K2EDTA tubes by collaborating institutions according to the institutions' own protocols. Collaborator samples were shipped for TCRbeta analysis as frozen whole blood, isolated PBMCs, or DNA extracted from either sample type. V is cut back by 7 bases and J by 3 bases, with 6 bases in the junction unmatched. The CDR3 runs 13 residues from the cysteine to the phenylalanine. Here the CDR3 DNA is all that survives: 39 bases in frame from base 1. The germline V gene specifies MDHEN as CDR1 and SYDVKM as CDR2. Recombination linked TRBV28 to TRBJ2-7; the junction holds 7 bases that match TRBD1. Sequencing was performed on peripheral blood. The sequence derives from a woman in her thirties or forties with active or convalescent COVID-19. The CDR3 protein is CASIPGQSYEQYF. In nucleotides, the sequence is TGTGCCAGCATTCCGGGACAGAGCTACGAGCAGTACTTC.